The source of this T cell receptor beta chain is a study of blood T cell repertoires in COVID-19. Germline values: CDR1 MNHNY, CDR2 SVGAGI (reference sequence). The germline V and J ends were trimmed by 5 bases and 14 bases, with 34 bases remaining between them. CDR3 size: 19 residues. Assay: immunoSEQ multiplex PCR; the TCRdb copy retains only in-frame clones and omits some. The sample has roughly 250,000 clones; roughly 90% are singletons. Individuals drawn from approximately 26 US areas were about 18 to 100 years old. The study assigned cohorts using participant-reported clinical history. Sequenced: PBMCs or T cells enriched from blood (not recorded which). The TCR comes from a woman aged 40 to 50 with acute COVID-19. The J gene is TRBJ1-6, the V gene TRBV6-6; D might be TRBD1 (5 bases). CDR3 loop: CASSLAFAGRLGPNYTLHF. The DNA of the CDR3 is TGTGCCAGCAGTCTAGCCTTTGCAGGTCGTTTGGGGCCAAATTATACCCTCCACTTT.